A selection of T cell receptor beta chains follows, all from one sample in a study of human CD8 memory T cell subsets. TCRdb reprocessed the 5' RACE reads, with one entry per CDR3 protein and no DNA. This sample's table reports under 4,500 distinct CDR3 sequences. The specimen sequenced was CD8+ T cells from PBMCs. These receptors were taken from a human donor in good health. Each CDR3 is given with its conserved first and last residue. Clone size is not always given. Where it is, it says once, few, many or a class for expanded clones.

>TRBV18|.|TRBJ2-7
CASSPPSSTYEQYF
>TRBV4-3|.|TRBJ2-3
CASSQSISAGDTQYF
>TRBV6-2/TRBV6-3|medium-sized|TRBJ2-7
CASSYSTVKLAGGSYEQYF
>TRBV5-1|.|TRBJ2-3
CASSLTGFSTDTQYF
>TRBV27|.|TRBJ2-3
CASSFNAGSPDTQYF
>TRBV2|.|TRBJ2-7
CASRLEMAYEQYF
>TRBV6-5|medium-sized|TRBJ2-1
CASSYLDRVNEQFF
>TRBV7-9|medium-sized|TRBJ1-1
CASSREGNTEAFF
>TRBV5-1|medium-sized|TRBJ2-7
CASSLVGEALTYEQYF
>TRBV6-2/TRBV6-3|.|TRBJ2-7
CASSYSRRDRGTYEQYF
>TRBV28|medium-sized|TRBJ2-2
CASSLRTSGGTGELFF
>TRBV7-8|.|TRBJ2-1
CASSLGSSSYNEQFF
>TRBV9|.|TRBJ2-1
CASSVAEAGAYNEQFF
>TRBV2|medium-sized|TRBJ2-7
CASRGLGDRVHEQYF
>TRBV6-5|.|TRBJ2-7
CASSVQGAYEQYF
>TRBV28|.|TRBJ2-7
CASSQGVVEQYF
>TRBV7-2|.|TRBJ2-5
CASSSLARRETQYF
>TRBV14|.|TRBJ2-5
CASSHTKETQYF
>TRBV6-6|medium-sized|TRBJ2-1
CASSYTLLQRTYNEQFF
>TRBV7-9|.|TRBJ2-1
CASSLISGGPDEQFF
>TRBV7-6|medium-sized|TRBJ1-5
CASSPGTGDQPQHF
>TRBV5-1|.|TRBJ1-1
CASSVSGTERMNTEAFF
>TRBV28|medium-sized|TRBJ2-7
CASSLLTAPYEQYF
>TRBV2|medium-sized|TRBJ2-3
CASSSFDSTDTQYF
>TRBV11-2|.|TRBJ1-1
CASSLVGREAFF
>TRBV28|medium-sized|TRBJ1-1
CASSGGPMNTEAFF
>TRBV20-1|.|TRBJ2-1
CSARLAGYNEQFF
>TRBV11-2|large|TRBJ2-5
CASSSSKGTDQETQYF
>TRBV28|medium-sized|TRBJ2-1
CASSSLARGNDNEQFF
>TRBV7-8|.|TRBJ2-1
CASSLVWVDDNEQFF
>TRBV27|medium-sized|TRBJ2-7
CASSSDRGRGYEQYF
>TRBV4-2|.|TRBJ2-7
CASSQASGSSVEQYF
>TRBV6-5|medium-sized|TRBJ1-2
CASRNFQGEGYTF
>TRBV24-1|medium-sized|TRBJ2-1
CATSDFKTGVGNEQFF
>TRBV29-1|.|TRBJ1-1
CSVGDLNTEAFF
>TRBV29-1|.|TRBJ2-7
CSVEEGASGVGEQYF
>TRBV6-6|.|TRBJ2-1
CASSPSAGGKNEQFF